The clone carrying this TCR beta chain showed up just once. The V gene end was trimmed by 7 bases and the J gene end by 1 base; junction bases not matched to a gene: 8. CDR1 is LGHNT, CDR2 FRNRAP, per germline. The CDR3 is 15 amino acids. These data originate in a study of blood T cell repertoires in COVID-19. This table comes from immunoSEQ multiplex PCR, and its TCRdb copy is limited to in-frame clones, with some not included. This sample yields about 180,000 clones, of which around 83% are seen a single time; 6.2% belongs to the top ten. V usage is TRBV12-5 and J usage is TRBJ1-1; 8 nucleotides align to TRBD1. The receptor's source is a man aged 40-55 years who had recovered from COVID-19. Sequenced: PBMCs or T cells enriched from blood (not recorded which). CDR3 nucleotide sequence: TGTGCTAGTGTCGAGCAGGGGGCGGGGAACACTGAAGCTTTCTTT. It yields the protein CASVEQGAGNTEAFF. The complete variable domain, with remaining parts taken from reference TRBV12-5 and TRBJ1-1, reads DARVTQTPRHKVTEMGQEVTMRCQPILGHNTVFWYRQTMMQGLELLAYFRNRAPLDDSGMPKDRFSAEMPDATLATLKIQPSEPRDSAVYFCASVEQGAGNTEAFFGQGTRLTVV.